The following is a TCR beta chain sequence with its context. Its antigen is as yet unknown. This record belongs to a study of T cells after yellow fever vaccination. The germline V and J ends were trimmed by 6 bases and 3 bases, with 12 bases remaining between them. The CDR3 covers 13 residues. In germline, CDR1 is SNHLY, CDR2 FYNNEI. The study's findings and limits: Booster samples showed a return of most primary-vaccination clones (approximately 96% CD4, approximately 85% CD8).

TCRdb reprocessed the 5' RACE reads with MiXCR, giving one entry per CDR3 protein. Of around 610,000 distinct CDR3 sequences in the sample, roughly 14% are singletons; the top ten hold around 15%. The chain has TRBV2 and TRBJ2-7, with a tentative D call TRBD1 (6 bases). This TCR derives from a man aged 30 to 39 who received the YFV17D yellow fever vaccine. The sequencing used PBMCs, collected on the day of the yellow fever booster vaccination. The CDR3 here is CASSQGPDYEQYF. CDR3 DNA: TGTGCCAGCAGCCAGGGGCCTGACTACGAGCAGTACTTC.